This TCR beta chain was sequenced for a study of regulatory T cells in long-lasting Graves disease. Overall study results and limits: Persistent Graves' patients showed a TCR diversity that was lower than that of newly diagnosed ones. Persistent patients shared more public clonotypes (2,741) than newly diagnosed patients (about 1,000).

With respect to this clonotype: Its antigen remains unknown. A read error is the likely source, as a far larger clone sits one nucleotide away.

Both iRepertoire HTBI primers and Arm-PCR of CDR3 regions were used to build the TCR beta libraries. Under the authors' procedure: Identification yielded some 65 TRBV and around 15 TRBJ segments across samples. TCRdb reprocessed the multiplex PCR reads via MiXCR and lists one record per CDR3 protein. V and J calls and clone size were set by TCRdb, not the authors. The sample has more than 300,000 distinct CDR3 sequences; about a sixth are singletons. Documented time point: newly diagnosed GD, antithyroid drugs for less than 3 months. Isolated PBMC RNA provided the starting material for the TCR library. This receptor was obtained from a female donor with Graves disease. Specimen: peripheral blood mononuclear cells (PBMCs), collected at new diagnosis, from a patient treated with antithyroid drugs.

In DNA form, the CDR3 reads TGTGCCACCAGTGATGCCGGGACGGCCTCCTACAATGAGCAGTACTTC. Protein product: CATSDAGTASYNEQYF. This chain joins TRBV24-1 and TRBJ2-5; tentatively, D is TRBD1 or TRBD2 (5 bases each). The CDR3 runs to 16 residues. Germline-derived CDR1 and CDR2 are KGHDR and SFDVKD. V lost 3 bases and J lost 11, with 24 bases in between.